This TCR beta chain was captured in a study of PD-L1 blockade in urothelial cancer. Across the whole study: Atezolizumab, begun by patients around 2014, was given at 1,200 mg intravenously every 3 weeks. Blood drawn 3 weeks (second dose) and 6 weeks after treatment start was analyzed. Study-wide findings and caveats: Clones that were tumor-associated expanded more in the blood of durable-benefit patients at 3 weeks.

This CDR3 has 16 amino acids. Germline V gene sequence: CDR1 MNHEY, CDR2 SVGAGI. The V gene end was trimmed by 2 bases and the J gene end by 0 bases; junction bases not matched to a gene: 6. On this clone itself: Its specificity is unknown.

Using immunoSEQ multiplex PCR, the repertoire was profiled, and TCRdb retains in-frame clones only, with some absent. The profile covers approximately 65,000 clones, with roughly nine tenths appearing a single time and 3.4% taken by the ten largest. Per-patient samples, pretreatment and on-treatment, numbered 1 to 8. The source material was PBMCs, sampled around atezolizumab (anti-PD-L1) treatment. The origin of this receptor is a man aged 60 to 69 with urothelial cancer. The rearrangement links TRBV6-5 to TRBJ2-5, with TRBD2 matching over 7 bases. CDR3 sequence: CASSYRASGYQETQYF. CDR3 nucleotides: TGTGCCAGCAGTTACCGTGCTAGCGGATACCAAGAGACCCAGTACTTC.